Shown below are 3 T cell receptor beta chains from a single sample sequenced in a study of fetal regulatory T cell absence and autoimmunity. The protocol was immunoSEQ multiplex PCR, while the TCRdb copy is restricted to in-frame clones and leaves out a portion. The table lists about 95,000 clones, about 78% of them singletons, with roughly 2% in the top ten. Sequenced: pancreas tissue. These receptors came from a male donor with IPEX syndrome.

The chain is built from TRBV7-6 and TRBJ2-7; D is unresolved. This CDR3 contains 13 residues. The ends were cut back, 5 bases at V and 5 bases at J, with 13 bases in the middle. Looked up from germline, CDR1 is SGHVS and CDR2 is FNYEAQ. The CDR3 DNA is TGTGCCAGCAGCGTATATAGAAGCCACGAGCAGTACTTC. It codes for CASSVYRSHEQYF.

This clone turned up a few times. The V and J genes are TRBV19 and TRBJ2-7; 11 bases fit TRBD1. The CDR3 runs 15 residues. V dropped 4 bases and J dropped 6; count of bases not matched to a gene: 8. Germline CDR1 reads LNHDA; CDR2 reads SQIVND (reference sequence). This CDR3 reads CASSTRTGGLGEQYF. The CDR3 nucleotides are TGTGCCAGTAGTACTCGGACAGGGGGCCTTGGCGAGCAGTACTTC.

V is TRBV6-6 and J is TRBJ1-1, with D maybe TRBD1 (6 bases). The CDR3 is 16 amino acids. V shed 2 bases and J shed 0 bases, with 13 bases lying between them. Looked up from germline, CDR1 is MNHNY and CDR2 is SVGAGI (reference sequence). CDR3 amino acids: CASSYGGQGMNTEAFF. The CDR3 DNA reads as TGTGCCAGCAGTTACGGGGGGCAGGGAATGAACACTGAAGCTTTCTTT.